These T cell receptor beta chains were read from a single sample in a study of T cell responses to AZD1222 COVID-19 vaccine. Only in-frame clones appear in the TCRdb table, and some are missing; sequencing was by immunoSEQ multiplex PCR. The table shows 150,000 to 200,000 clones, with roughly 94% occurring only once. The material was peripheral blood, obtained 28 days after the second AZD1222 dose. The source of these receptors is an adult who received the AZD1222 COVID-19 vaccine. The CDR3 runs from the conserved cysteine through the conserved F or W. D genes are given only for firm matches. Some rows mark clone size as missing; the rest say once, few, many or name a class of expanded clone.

CDR3: CASSVTQGVVSPLHF
DNA: TGTGCCAGCAGCGTGACACAGGGGGTGGTTTCACCCCTCCACTTT
J: TRBJ1-6
size: NA
D: TRBD1
V: TRBV11-1

CDR3: CASSLRTGLEQYF
DNA: TGCGCCAGCAGCTTGAGAACGGGGCTCGAGCAGTACTTC
J: TRBJ2-7
size: NA
D: NA
V: TRBV5-1

CDR3: CASSRTQGANSYEQYF
DNA: TGCGCCAGCAGCCGGACACAGGGGGCGAACTCCTACGAGCAGTACTTC
J: TRBJ2-7
size: NA
D: TRBD1
V: TRBV5-1

CDR3: CASTIGTGELFF
DNA: TGTGCCAGCACAATCGGGACCGGGGAGCTGTTTTTT
J: TRBJ2-2
size: NA
D: NA
V: TRBV27

CDR3: CASTYSGGAETQYF
DNA: TGTGCCAGCACCTATAGCGGGGGGGCCGAGACCCAGTACTTC
J: TRBJ2-5
size: NA
D: TRBD2
V: TRBV5-4

CDR3: CASRGTGQGIASPLHF
DNA: TGTGCCAGCAGGGGAACAGGACAGGGAATCGCTTCACCCCTCCACTTT
J: TRBJ1-6
size: NA
D: TRBD1
V: TRBV2

CDR3: CASSSGGLIQNSPLHF
DNA: TGTGCCAGCAGCTCGGGGGGGCTCATTCAAAATTCACCCCTCCACTTT
J: TRBJ1-6
size: once
D: NA
V: TRBV7-9

CDR3: CASSSDRVSPLHF
DNA: TGCGCCAGCAGCTCGGACAGGGTTTCACCCCTCCACTTT
J: TRBJ1-6
size: few
D: TRBD1
V: TRBV5-1

CDR3: CASSPSKNFGASYGYTF
DNA: TGTGCCAGCTCACCGTCGAAAAACTTTGGAGCCAGCTATGGCTACACCTTC
J: TRBJ1-2
size: NA
D: NA
V: TRBV18

CDR3: CASSQVVRTEGYGYTF
DNA: TGCGCCAGCAGCCAAGTAGTTAGGACAGAGGGCTATGGCTACACCTTC
J: TRBJ1-2
size: NA
D: NA
V: TRBV4-1

CDR3: CTSSQEREARATNEKLFF
DNA: TGCACCAGCAGCCAAGAACGGGAGGCACGAGCAACTAATGAAAAACTGTTTTTT
J: TRBJ1-4
size: NA
D: NA
V: TRBV1

CDR3: CASSLQTSGQNNEQFF
DNA: TGTGCCAGCAGTTTACAGACGAGCGGACAGAACAATGAGCAGTTCTTC
J: TRBJ2-1
size: NA
D: NA
V: TRBV27

CDR3: CASSYWDLDTEAFF
DNA: TGTGCCAGCAGTTACTGGGATTTGGACACTGAAGCTTTCTTT
J: TRBJ1-1
size: NA
D: NA
V: TRBV6-2/TRBV6-3

CDR3: CAISESSGLTEAFF
DNA: TGTGCCATCAGTGAGTCATCGGGGCTCACTGAAGCTTTCTTT
J: TRBJ1-1
size: NA
D: NA
V: TRBV10-3

CDR3: CASSADRANTEAFF
DNA: TGTGCCAGTAGTGCCGACAGGGCCAACACTGAAGCTTTCTTT
J: TRBJ1-1
size: NA
D: TRBD1
V: TRBV19

CDR3: CASSFRQTNTEAFF
DNA: TGTGCCAGCAGCTTTAGACAGACGAACACTGAAGCTTTCTTT
J: TRBJ1-1
size: NA
D: NA
V: TRBV5-4

CDR3: CASSPQKSSYNSPLHF
DNA: TGTGCCAGCTCACCCCAGAAGAGCTCCTATAATTCACCCCTCCACTTT
J: TRBJ1-6
size: NA
D: NA
V: TRBV18